This is a list of T cell receptor beta chains from one sample in a study of blood T cell repertoires in COVID-19. The table came from immunoSEQ multiplex PCR; TCRdb's copy has only in-frame clones and leaves some out. This sample has approximately 61,000 clones, with 70% to 90% found just once. Sequenced material: peripheral blood. All receptors derive from a human donor in a cohort sampled during active COVID-19. Each CDR3 is given without its conserved first and last residue. The order of the fields is J gene, V gene, CDR3 length, CDR3 protein.

>TRBJ1-2|TRBV28|13
ASSLLRQGAGGYT
>TRBJ2-1|TRBV18|11
ASSPTSGNEQF
>TRBJ2-7|TRBV7-2|12
ASSLPTGLYEQY
>TRBJ2-1|TRBV7-2|11
ASSLGGGDEQF
>TRBJ2-7|TRBV7-2|14
ASSSPGTSGGYEQY
>TRBJ1-1|TRBV28|14
ASSPASGTGYTEAF
>TRBJ1-5|TRBV4-1|15
ASSHGGGSWGNQPQH
>TRBJ1-1|TRBV19|11
ASSMGHPREAF
>TRBJ2-7|TRBV29-1|10
SVELQAYEQY
>TRBJ2-5|TRBV5-4|13
ASSLGGQIKETQY
>TRBJ2-1|TRBV11-3|13
ASSSRLAGYNEQF
>TRBJ2-7|TRBV19|13
ASSIEVSGRREQY
>TRBJ2-3|TRBV3-1/TRBV3-2|12
ASSQGTSTDTQY
>TRBJ1-4|TRBV15|13
ATSLLFLTNEKLF
>TRBJ2-1|TRBV4-3|17
ASSQDVGIGSSSYNEQF
>TRBJ2-2|TRBV5-1|15
ASSLASGSSNTGELF
>TRBJ2-7|TRBV6-5|13
ASSYEDRSLREQY
>TRBJ1-1|TRBV10-2|11
ASSDSDRGEAF